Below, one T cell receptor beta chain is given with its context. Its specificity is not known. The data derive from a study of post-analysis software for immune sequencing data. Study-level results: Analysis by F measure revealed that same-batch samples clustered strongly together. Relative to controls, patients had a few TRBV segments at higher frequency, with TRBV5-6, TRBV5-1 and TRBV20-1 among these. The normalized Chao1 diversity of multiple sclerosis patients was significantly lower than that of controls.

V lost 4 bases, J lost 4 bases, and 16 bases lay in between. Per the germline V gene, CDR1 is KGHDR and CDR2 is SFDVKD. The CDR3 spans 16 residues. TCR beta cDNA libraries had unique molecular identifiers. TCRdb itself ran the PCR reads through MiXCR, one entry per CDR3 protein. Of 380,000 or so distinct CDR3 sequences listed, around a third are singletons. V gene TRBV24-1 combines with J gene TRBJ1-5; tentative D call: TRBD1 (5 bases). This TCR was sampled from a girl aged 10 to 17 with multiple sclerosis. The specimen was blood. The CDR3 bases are TGTGCCACCAGTGACGGGTCCGGGACTCAGAATCAGCCCCAGCATTTT. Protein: CATSDGSGTQNQPQHF.